Below, 10 T cell receptor beta chains from the same sample are listed, as sequenced in a study of T cell responses to AZD1222 COVID-19 vaccine. Sequencing was performed with immunoSEQ multiplex PCR; in TCRdb, only in-frame clones are kept and a portion is missing. The table records 95,000 to 100,000 clones, about 90% of them present only once. This specimen was peripheral blood, taken on day 0 of AZD1222 vaccination. These receptors were taken from an adult in good health.

CDR3 DNA: TGTGCCAGCTCACCATGGGGTAACGGTGCTAATGAAAAACTGTTTTTT. This gives the protein CASSPWGNGANEKLFF. The genes are TRBV18 and TRBJ1-4, with D hard to call. Germline lookup yields CDR1 KGHSH and CDR2 LQKENI. The CDR3 sequence is 16 residues long. V was trimmed by 2 bases and J by 3 bases, leaving 13 bases between them.

V gene TRBV19 combines with J gene TRBJ2-1; D uncertain. Trimming stripped 8 bases from V and 0 bases from J, with 14 bases between. The CDR3 consists of 15 residues. Germline CDR1 LNHDA, CDR2 SQIVND (reference sequence). The CDR3 reads CASPEARSSYNEQFF. DNA of the CDR3: TGTGCCAGTCCAGAAGCGAGGAGCTCCTACAATGAGCAGTTCTTC.

The chain uses TRBV6-5 and TRBJ1-4, with D perhaps TRBD1 (5 bases). The CDR3 runs 13 residues. Germline-derived CDR1 and CDR2 are MNHEY and SVGAGI. V was cut by 8 bases and J by 2 bases, with 9 bases left in between. The CDR3 DNA reads as TGTGCCAGCCTCAGGGTTACTAATGAAAAACTGTTTTTT. This codes for CASLRVTNEKLFF.

The V call is TRBV28, the J call TRBJ2-3; the match to TRBD1 covers 11 bases. Losses at the gene ends were 8 bases for V and 4 bases for J; bases not matched to a gene: 2. Germline V gene lookup returns CDR1 MDHEN and CDR2 SYDVKM. The CDR3 is 13 amino acids. This CDR3 reads CASGGQGADTQYF. The CDR3 nucleotides read TGTGCCAGCGGGGGACAGGGGGCAGATACGCAGTATTTT.

The chain is built from TRBV28 and TRBJ1-1, with TRBD1 matching over 8 bases. Looked up from germline, CDR1 is MDHEN and CDR2 is SYDVKM. After removal of 7 bases from V and 1 base from J, the junction contained 5 bases not matched to a gene. This CDR3 has 14 amino acids. For the CDR3, the DNA is TGTGCCAGCACCCAAACAGGGGGGAACACTGAAGCTTTCTTT. This encodes CASTQTGGNTEAFF.

The chain carries TRBV29-1 and TRBJ1-1, with no clear D. V lost 6 bases, J lost 0 bases, and 11 bases lay in between. This CDR3 has 13 amino acids. CDR1 and CDR2 (germline): SQVTM, ANQGSEA. The CDR3 DNA reads TGCAGCGTCGGTACGCTATTGAACACTGAAGCTTTCTTT. Amino acid sequence: CSVGTLLNTEAFF.

This CDR3 reads CSAGIRGNAFF. CDR3 DNA: TGCAGTGCTGGAATCAGGGGGAACGCTTTCTTT. The genes are TRBV20-1 and TRBJ1-1, with 7 nucleotides matching TRBD1. V trimming: 5 bases; J trimming: 11 bases; junction bases outside the gene matches: 8. CDR3 length: 11 amino acids. Germline loops: CDR1 DFQATT, CDR2 SNEGSKA (reference sequence).

The rearrangement joins TRBV5-5 to TRBJ2-7; 7 nucleotides align to TRBD1. CDR1 SGHKS and CDR2 YYEKEE come from the germline V gene (reference sequence). CDR3 size: 15 residues. V trimming: 9 bases; J trimming: 4 bases; junction bases outside the gene matches: 16. The CDR3 sequence is CATWGEGQAQYEQYF. CDR3 sequence (DNA): TGTGCCACCTGGGGAGAAGGACAGGCTCAATACGAGCAGTACTTC.

The chain recombines TRBV29-1 with TRBJ1-1, with unresolved D. Trimming cost V 6 bases and J 4 bases, with 6 bases left between them. The CDR3 spans 10 residues. From germline, CDR1 is SQVTM and CDR2 ANQGSEA. The CDR3 loop is CSVTVTEAFF. The CDR3 DNA sequence: TGCAGCGTCACGGTCACTGAAGCTTTCTTT.

The rearrangement links TRBV30 to TRBJ2-2, with a tentative D call TRBD2 (6 bases). V was clipped by 2 bases and J by 7 bases, with 8 bases between them. In germline, CDR1 is GTSNPN, CDR2 SVGIG (reference sequence). This CDR3 contains 12 residues. In nucleotides, the CDR3 is TGTGCCTGGAGTCCGGAGGGCGGGGAGCTGTTTTTT. Its protein is CAWSPEGGELFF.